One sample yielded the 10 T cell receptor beta chains listed below, sequenced in a study of cytomegalovirus exposure and HLA in healthy donors. The primer mix had 60 Vbeta and 13 Jbeta primers. Clones were read by immunoSEQ multiplex PCR, and TCRdb kept only the in-frame ones, dropping some. Found here are 150,000 to 200,000 clones, about four fifths of them singletons; the top ten hold around 6%. Material: PBMCs. These receptors were taken from a young woman in good health and CMV-seropositive.

The chain couples TRBV6-1 to TRBJ1-3; 9 bases fit TRBD1. The length of the CDR3 is 14 residues. The germline V gene has CDR1 MNHNS and CDR2 SASEGT. J was trimmed by 6 bases and V by 5 bases; bases with no gene match: 5. CDR3 in DNA: TGTGCCAGCAGTAGGACAGGGGAATCAAACACCATATATTTT. Translating gives CASSRTGESNTIYF.

The rearrangement links TRBV28 to TRBJ1-6; no clear D gene. Germline V gene data show CDR1 as MDHEN and CDR2 as SYDVKM. This CDR3 comprises 16 residues. V was pared by 6 bases and J by 10 bases, with 22 bases between. CDR3 protein: CASSSKGSPGWSPLHF. The CDR3 DNA reads as TGTGCCAGCAGCTCAAAAGGATCCCCGGGTTGGTCACCCCTCCACTTT.

This CDR3 reads CASSLGGTSGGIQETQYF. CDR3 nucleotide sequence: TGTGCCAGCAGCCTCGGAGGGACTAGCGGGGGCATCCAAGAGACCCAGTACTTC. V is TRBV7-9 and J is TRBJ2-5; 14 bases match TRBD2. Losses at the gene ends were 5 bases for V and 1 base for J; bases not matched to a gene: 9. Germline assignment: CDR1 SEHNR and CDR2 FQNEAQ (reference sequence). The CDR3 contains 18 residues.

CDR3 nucleotide sequence: TGTGCCAGCAGTTACGCGATAGCGGTCTACGAGCAGTACTTC. Translating gives CASSYAIAVYEQYF. J is TRBJ2-7 and V is TRBV6-6; a possible D gene is TRBD2 (6 bases). V dropped 2 bases and J dropped 3 bases, with 11 bases sitting between them. Germline V gene data show CDR1 as MNHNY and CDR2 as SVGAGI (reference sequence). The CDR3 extends over 14 amino acids.

This clone has only one observation. CDR3 nucleotide sequence: TGCGCCAGCAGCTATTCGGGAGGGCCTTCCTACGAGCAGTACTTC. The encoded protein is CASSYSGGPSYEQYF. This chain links TRBV5-1 with TRBJ2-7, with TRBD2 identical over 8 bases. After removal of 3 bases from V and 1 base from J, the junction contained 6 bases not matched to a gene. CDR3 length: 15 residues. CDR1 is SGHRS, CDR2 YFSETQ, per germline.

J is TRBJ2-7 and V is TRBV4-3; 8 bases agree with TRBD1. The length of the CDR3 is 15 residues. CDR1 is LGHNA, CDR2 YSLEER, per germline. V was pared by 2 bases and J by 2 bases, with 5 bases of the junction left unmatched. The chain's CDR3 is CASSQRTGNAYEQYF. Written as DNA, the CDR3 is TGCGCCAGCAGCCAACGGACAGGGAACGCCTACGAGCAGTACTTC.

The rearrangement links TRBV7-2 to TRBJ1-3, with TRBD1 identical over 9 bases. The ends lost 5 bases at V and 8 bases at J; junction bases unmatched: 4. The CDR3 spans 13 residues. Looked up from germline, CDR1 is SGHTA and CDR2 is FQGNSA. The CDR3, as DNA: TGTGCCAGCAGCCGGGACAGGGTGGACACCATATATTTT. It specifies CASSRDRVDTIYF.

V gene TRBV7-9 combines with J gene TRBJ2-1, with 11 bases identical to TRBD2. The germline V gene has CDR1 SEHNR and CDR2 FQNEAQ (reference sequence). Trimming removed 5 bases from V and 7 bases from J; junction bases left unmatched: 10. The CDR3 spans 16 residues. The CDR3 DNA is TGTGCCAGCAGCGCCCCACTAGCGGGAGAGGATAATGAGCAGTTCTTC. Residues: CASSAPLAGEDNEQFF.

This chain uses TRBV28 with TRBJ2-1; D gene ambiguous. This CDR3 comprises 19 residues. Trimming shortened V by 4 bases and J by 3 bases, and 25 bases separated the two germline ends. Germline V CDR1 and CDR2: MDHEN, SYDVKM. The CDR3 bases are TGTGCCAGCAGTTCTATTATGCCCTTCGAGAGTCGGGTCTACAATGAGCAGTTCTTC. This gives the protein CASSSIMPFESRVYNEQFF.

The chain uses TRBV7-9 and TRBJ2-7, with 8 bases identical to TRBD1. The CDR3 consists of 14 residues. V was clipped by 1 base and J by 1 base; unmatched bases: 0. The germline gives CDR1 SEHNR, CDR2 FQNEAQ (reference sequence). CDR3 nucleotide sequence: TGTGCCAGCAGCTTAGGGACAGGGTCCTACGAGCAGTACTTC. Protein product: CASSLGTGSYEQYF.